These 13 T cell receptor beta chains were all obtained from the same sample, sequenced in a study of blood T cell repertoires in COVID-19. Only in-frame clones appear in the TCRdb table, and some are missing; sequencing was by immunoSEQ multiplex PCR. Of about 150,000 clones in the sample, over 65% were seen once. Source material: peripheral blood. The receptors shown here come from a man between 70 and 80 years old with acute or convalescent COVID-19.

The V and J genes are TRBV5-1 and TRBJ2-3; 10 nucleotides match TRBD2. From germline, CDR1 is SGHRS and CDR2 YFSETQ. The CDR3 is 18 amino acids. J was trimmed by 2 bases and V by 0 bases; bases with no gene match: 9. The CDR3 is CASSLAASGSRVTDTQYF. CDR3 DNA sequence: TGCGCCAGCAGCTTGGCGGCTAGCGGGAGTCGGGTCACAGATACGCAGTATTTT.

This clone appeared a single time. The chain has TRBV5-1 and TRBJ2-3, with a tentative D call TRBD1 (5 bases). Germline lookup yields CDR1 SGHRS and CDR2 YFSETQ. Between the trimmed V and J ends, which lost 0 bases and 2 bases, there was a span of 13 bases. The CDR3 extends over 16 amino acids. In DNA, the CDR3 is TGCGCCAGCAGCTTGGTGTCGCGACAGTCCACAGATACGCAGTATTTT. Translating gives CASSLVSRQSTDTQYF.

There are a few counts of this clone. The V and J genes are TRBV19 and TRBJ2-7; 7 nucleotides agree with TRBD2. The germline gives CDR1 LNHDA, CDR2 SQIVND (reference sequence). V shed 5 bases, J shed 7 bases, and the junction held 14 bases outside the gene matches. CDR3 length: 15 residues. The CDR3 DNA follows: TGTGCCAGTAGTCCCAGGCGGGACCCCGGGGGGGAGCAGTACTTC. This translates into CASSPRRDPGGEQYF.

This chain uses TRBV2 with TRBJ2-1; the match to TRBD2 covers 13 bases. This CDR3 comprises 16 residues. The V gene end was trimmed by 6 bases and the J gene end by 8 bases; junction bases not matched to a gene: 10. Per the germline V gene, CDR1 is SNHLY and CDR2 is FYNNEI. The CDR3, as DNA: TGTGCCAGCAGCCAACAGGGACTAGCGGGACGGTATGAGCAGTTCTTC. This gives the protein CASSQQGLAGRYEQFF.

This chain connects TRBV5-1 to TRBJ2-1, with no clear D. Germline-derived CDR1 and CDR2 are SGHRS and YFSETQ. The CDR3 loop spans 13 amino acids. Trimming took 10 bases from V and 6 from J, leaving 17 bases between them. Written as DNA, the CDR3 is TGCGCCTCGGCAGTTACTACTACCAATGAGCAGTTCTTC. This codes for CASAVTTTNEQFF.

CDR3: CASSPNLAAQSYEQYF. In DNA, the CDR3 is TGCGCCAGCAGCCCAAATCTAGCGGCGCAGTCCTACGAGCAGTACTTC. The chain is built from TRBV4-1 and TRBJ2-7, with 7 nucleotides matching TRBD2. Germline trimming cut 4 bases from V and 1 base from J; bases unmatched to any gene: 10. The CDR3 consists of 16 residues. CDR1 is MGHRA and CDR2 is YSYEKL in the germline V gene.

This chain joins TRBV5-4 and TRBJ1-4; D gene unclear. Germline values: CDR1 SGHNT, CDR2 YYREEE (reference sequence). The CDR3 is 14 residues long. With 1 base removed from V and 7 bases from J, the gap between germline ends came to 11 bases. The CDR3, as DNA: TGTGCCAGCAGCTTGAGGCAGTCAGGTGAAAAACTGTTTTTT. Its translation is CASSLRQSGEKLFF. Drawing the rest from reference TRBV5-4 and TRBJ1-4, the complete variable domain is ETGVTQSPTHLIKTRGQQVTLRCSSQSGHNTVSWYQQALGQGPQFIFQYYREEENGRGNFPPRFSGLQFPNYSSELNVNALELDDSALYLCASSLRQSGEKLFFGSGTQLSVL.

V and J are TRBV24-1 and TRBJ1-1; TRBD1 matches at 10 bases. Germline lookup yields CDR1 KGHDR and CDR2 SFDVKD. CDR3 size: 13 residues. With 9 bases clipped from V and 5 bases from J, the junction kept 5 bases outside the gene matches. This chain's CDR3 is CATSTGGITEAFF. The CDR3, as DNA: TGTGCCACCTCGACAGGGGGCATAACTGAAGCTTTCTTT.

This chain connects TRBV27 to TRBJ2-7; 10 positions match TRBD2. Looked up from germline, CDR1 is MNHEY and CDR2 is SMNVEV (reference sequence). This CDR3 is 16 amino acids long. With 2 bases clipped from V and 4 bases from J, the junction kept 8 bases outside the gene matches. CDR3 bases: TGTGCCAGCAGTTTAGGGTCGGGACTAGCGTTATACGAGCAGTACTTC. Amino acid sequence: CASSLGSGLALYEQYF.

The table lists this clone with a few counts. V is TRBV5-1 and J is TRBJ1-3; D may be TRBD1 (6 bases). The CDR3 consists of 16 residues. V lost 3 bases and J lost 1, with 14 bases in between. Germline V gives CDR1 SGHRS, CDR2 YFSETQ. CDR3 bases: TGCGCCAGCAGCTCTGGGGCCACAGGGTCTGGAAACACCATATATTTT. This sequence encodes CASSSGATGSGNTIYF.

This clone was counted once. This CDR3 is CASGDGGLGPNEQFF. CDR3 nucleotides: TGTGCCAGCGGGGACGGGGGACTAGGACCGAATGAGCAGTTCTTC. The chain links TRBV9 to TRBJ2-1, with 8 bases identical to TRBD2. Per the germline V gene, CDR1 is SGDLS and CDR2 is YYNGEE. This CDR3 has 15 residues. Trimming removed 7 bases from V and 7 bases from J; junction bases left unmatched: 13.

The table lists this clone with a few counts. This rearrangement joins TRBV6-9 to TRBJ1-5; no firm D call. In germline, CDR1 is MNHGY, CDR2 SVAAGI. This CDR3 is 18 amino acids long. The V end lost 0 bases, the J end lost 2 bases, and 17 bases lay between the germline ends. The CDR3 sequence is CASSYSREGGWGNQPQHF. The CDR3 DNA reads as TGTGCCAGCAGTTATTCGAGGGAGGGAGGTTGGGGCAATCAGCCCCAGCATTTT.

The V gene is TRBV5-1, the J gene TRBJ2-6; D may be TRBD1 (5 bases). Trimming cost V 0 bases and J 0 bases, with 13 bases left between them. CDR3 length equals 18 residues. Per the germline V gene, CDR1 is SGHRS and CDR2 is YFSETQ. The CDR3 here is CASSLGQGTFSGANVLTF. DNA for the CDR3: TGCGCCAGCAGCTTGGGGCAGGGCACCTTCTCTGGGGCCAACGTCCTGACTTTC.